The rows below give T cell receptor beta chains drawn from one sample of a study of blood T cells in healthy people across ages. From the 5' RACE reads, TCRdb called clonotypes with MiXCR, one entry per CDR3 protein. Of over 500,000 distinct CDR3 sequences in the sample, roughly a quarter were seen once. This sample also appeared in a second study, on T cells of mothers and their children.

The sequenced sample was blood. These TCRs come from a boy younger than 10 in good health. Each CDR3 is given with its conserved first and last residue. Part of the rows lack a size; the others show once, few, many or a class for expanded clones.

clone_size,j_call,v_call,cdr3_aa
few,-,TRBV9,CASSVELGSAYEQYF
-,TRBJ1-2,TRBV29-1,CSVLSRAFEGYTF
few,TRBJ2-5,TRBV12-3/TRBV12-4,CASSPREVGLSF
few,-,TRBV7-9,CANSLFGLRTSDEQFF
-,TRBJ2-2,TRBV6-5,CASGGIEDTGELFF
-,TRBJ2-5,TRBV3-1,CASSQATPQGIETQYF
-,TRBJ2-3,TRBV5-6,CASSLAAHPVDF
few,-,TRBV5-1,CASSLGGRGMSEQFF
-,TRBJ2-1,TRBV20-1,CSATQGASSYNEQFF
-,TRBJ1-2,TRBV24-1,CATSEGGLNYGYTF
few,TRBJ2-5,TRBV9,CASSRTGTSNLETQYF
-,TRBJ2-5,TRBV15,CATSREFSETQYF
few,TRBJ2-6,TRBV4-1,CASSQAVGAGANVLTF
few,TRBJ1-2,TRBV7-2,CASSPPGRGYTF
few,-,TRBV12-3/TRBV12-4,CAGSSGLAFGEQFF
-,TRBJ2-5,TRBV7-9,CASSYDREQETQYF
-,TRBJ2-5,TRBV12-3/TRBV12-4,CASSITGLADETQYF
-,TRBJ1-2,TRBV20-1,CSASRGNYGYTF
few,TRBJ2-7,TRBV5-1,CASSSPRDRVHEQYF
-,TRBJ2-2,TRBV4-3,CASSQYWAAGAPGELFF
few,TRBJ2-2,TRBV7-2,CASSLARAGELFF
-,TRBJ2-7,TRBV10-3,CAISESGIPREQYF
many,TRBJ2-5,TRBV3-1,CASSQPGQFQETQYF
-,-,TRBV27,CASSGGQGLSYEQYF